These T cell receptor beta chains were read from a single sample in a study of naive and memory T cell subsets. MiXCR, run by TCRdb on the UMI-ligation and nested PCR reads, gives a single entry per CDR3 protein. The sample records under 35,000 distinct CDR3 sequences, around 10% being singletons. Input material: effector memory CD4+ T cells from blood. These receptors all stem from a human donor in good health. CDR3s include the opening cysteine and the closing phenylalanine or tryptophan. Each record gives: D gene, V gene, clone size, J gene, CDR3 protein, CDR3 DNA. D genes are given only for firm matches. Rows may omit the clone size; those that give it use once, few, many or a size class.

>-|TRBV7-2|-|TRBJ1-2
CASVGVSYGYTF
TGTGCCAGCGTGGGGGTCAGCTATGGCTACACCTTC
>-|TRBV7-2|few|TRBJ2-7
CASSSANSYEQYF
TGTGCCAGCAGCTCAGCAAACTCCTACGAGCAGTACTTC
>-|TRBV14|few|TRBJ1-1
CASSQARHLARANTEAFF
TGTGCCAGCAGTCAAGCACGGCACTTGGCCAGGGCGAACACTGAAGCTTTCTTT
>-|TRBV7-2|many|TRBJ2-3
CASSRLGVTQYF
TGTGCCAGCAGCCGCCTGGGGGTTACGCAGTATTTT
>-|TRBV11-2|once|TRBJ2-5
CASSFNGMGRETQYF
TGTGCCAGCAGCTTCAATGGGATGGGGAGGGAGACCCAGTACTTC
>-|TRBV5-6|-|TRBJ1-3
CASSPQGFYSSGNTIYF
TGTGCCAGCAGCCCACAGGGTTTCTATAGCTCTGGAAACACCATATATTTT
>TRBD1|TRBV14|-|TRBJ1-1
CASSRTGPNTEAFF
TGTGCCAGCAGCCGGACAGGGCCGAACACTGAAGCTTTCTTT
>-|TRBV19|many|TRBJ1-6
CASTVQGNSPLHF
TGTGCCAGTACGGTACAGGGCAATTCACCCCTCCACTTT
>TRBD1|TRBV20-1|many|TRBJ1-1
CSARARWGQGGRKDTEAFF
TGCAGTGCTAGAGCGAGGTGGGGACAGGGAGGGAGAAAGGACACTGAAGCTTTCTTT
>-|TRBV11-2|few|TRBJ2-2
CASSSIRGPDTGELFF
TGTGCCAGCAGCTCGATCCGGGGGCCAGACACCGGGGAGCTGTTTTTT
>TRBD2|TRBV20-1|-|TRBJ2-1
CSARDPQAGAYNEQFF
TGCAGTGCTAGAGATCCCCAAGCGGGGGCCTACAATGAGCAGTTCTTC
>-|TRBV7-2|few|TRBJ1-3
CASSAWGSGNTIYF
TGTGCCAGCAGCGCATGGGGGTCTGGAAACACCATATATTTT
>TRBD1|TRBV29-1|few|TRBJ1-2
CSVGTGVGYGYTF
TGCAGCGTTGGAACAGGGGTTGGCTATGGCTACACCTTC
>TRBD1|TRBV12-3/TRBV12-4|few|TRBJ2-5
CASSTGGQETQYF
TGTGCCAGCAGTACAGGGGGCCAAGAGACCCAGTACTTC
>-|TRBV29-1|-|TRBJ1-1
CSVEVQQAQEAFF
TGCAGCGTTGAAGTTCAACAGGCGCAGGAAGCTTTCTTT
>TRBD1|TRBV2|-|TRBJ2-1
CARRTPKTGNEQFF
TGTGCCAGGCGTACTCCGAAGACAGGGAATGAGCAGTTCTTC
>-|TRBV19|medium-sized|TRBJ1-5
CASTPQDPPFGNQPQHF
TGTGCCAGTACCCCTCAGGACCCCCCTTTTGGCAATCAGCCCCAGCATTTT
>-|TRBV12-3/TRBV12-4|few|TRBJ2-3
CASSIRKRGADTQYF
TGTGCCAGCAGTATCCGGAAGAGGGGAGCAGATACGCAGTATTTT
>TRBD2|TRBV12-3/TRBV12-4|-|TRBJ2-1
CASSDPSGTSGYEQFF
TGTGCCAGCAGTGACCCCTCCGGGACTAGCGGTTATGAGCAGTTCTTC
>-|TRBV15|few|TRBJ2-5
CATSRDAGPRRQTQYF
TGTGCCACCAGCAGAGATGCGGGCCCGAGGCGGCAGACCCAGTACTTC
>-|TRBV20-1|-|TRBJ1-2
CSATRAPDPYGYTF
TGCAGTGCTACCCGGGCCCCGGATCCCTATGGCTACACCTTC
>-|TRBV19|medium-sized|TRBJ1-6
CASSEGSRYNSPLHF
TGTGCCAGTAGTGAGGGTTCGCGGTATAATTCACCCCTCCACTTT
>-|TRBV7-2|once|TRBJ2-7
CASSLGPKDEQYF
TGTGCCAGCAGCTTAGGGCCCAAGGACGAGCAGTACTTC
>-|TRBV6-5|-|TRBJ2-5
CASSPGPQETQYF
TGTGCCAGCAGCCCAGGACCTCAAGAGACCCAGTACTTC
>TRBD1|TRBV6-5|many|TRBJ2-1
CASSYSGTGRHNEQFF
TGTGCCAGCAGTTACTCTGGGACAGGGCGCCACAATGAGCAGTTCTTC
>-|TRBV12-3/TRBV12-4|-|TRBJ2-5
CACSLPASQETQYF
TGTGCCTGCAGTTTACCCGCTAGCCAAGAGACCCAGTACTTC
>-|TRBV19|many|TRBJ1-3
CASSPPAGVSGNTIYF
TGTGCCAGTAGTCCCCCAGCAGGTGTCTCTGGAAACACCATATATTTT
>-|TRBV6-5|few|TRBJ2-2
CASRVRPNTGELFF
TGTGCCAGCAGGGTGCGGCCGAACACCGGGGAGCTGTTTTTT
>TRBD2|TRBV20-1|many|TRBJ2-1
CSAARGLGADEQFF
TGCAGTGCAGCCCGCGGACTAGGAGCTGATGAGCAGTTCTTC
>-|TRBV20-1|many|TRBJ1-1
CSARDKGDRMNTEAFF
TGCAGTGCTAGGGACAAGGGGGATCGGATGAACACTGAAGCTTTCTTT
>TRBD2|TRBV7-2|-|TRBJ2-2
CASSPSKGLAGPNTGELFF
TGTGCCAGCAGCCCTAGTAAGGGACTAGCGGGACCTAACACCGGGGAGCTGTTTTTT
>-|TRBV6-5|-|TRBJ1-1
CASSYQGSTEAFF
TGTGCCAGCAGTTACCAGGGATCCACTGAAGCTTTCTTT
>-|TRBV7-9|few|TRBJ2-6
CASSSRLVSGANVLTF
TGTGCCAGCAGCTCCCGACTGGTCTCTGGGGCCAACGTCCTGACTTTC
>-|TRBV18|-|TRBJ2-1
CASSWAQYNEQFF
TGTGCCAGCTCATGGGCCCAATACAATGAGCAGTTCTTC
>-|TRBV7-2|few|TRBJ2-3
CASSSAVGTFTDTQYF
TGTGCCAGCAGCTCCGCGGTCGGAACCTTCACAGATACGCAGTATTTT
>TRBD1|TRBV6-2/TRBV6-3|-|TRBJ2-1
CASSRTGPEEFF
TGTGCCAGCAGTCGGACAGGGCCCGAGGAGTTCTTC
>TRBD1|TRBV18|few|TRBJ1-2
CASSLTGTGNYGYTF
TGTGCCAGCTCGTTGACCGGGACAGGGAACTATGGCTACACCTTC
>-|TRBV7-6|many|TRBJ2-1
CASRGAGYNEQFF
TGTGCCAGCCGGGGGGCAGGGTACAATGAGCAGTTCTTC
>TRBD2|TRBV7-8|many|TRBJ2-5
CASSLVLAGGLETQYF
TGTGCCAGCAGCTTAGTGTTAGCGGGGGGGCTTGAGACCCAGTACTTC
>TRBD1|TRBV10-3|many|TRBJ2-7
CAVSGQGNSSYEQYF
TGTGCCGTCTCGGGACAGGGGAATAGCTCCTACGAGCAGTACTTC
>-|TRBV10-3|few|TRBJ2-7
CAISAPGSPLGYEQYF
TGTGCCATCAGCGCTCCGGGCAGCCCCCTAGGCTACGAGCAGTACTTC
>-|TRBV4-2|many|TRBJ1-1
CASSQGPTRLF
TGTGCCAGCAGCCAAGGGCCCACCCGTCTTTTT
>-|TRBV14|many|TRBJ1-2
CASSQSKTENYGYTF
TGTGCCAGCAGCCAATCCAAGACGGAAAACTATGGCTACACCTTC
>-|TRBV9|few|TRBJ2-1
CASSSQDLSYNEQFF
TGTGCCAGCAGCTCACAGGACCTCTCCTACAATGAGCAGTTCTTC
>-|TRBV9|many|TRBJ1-3
CASSVASGWSVPGNTIYF
TGTGCCAGCAGCGTAGCTTCAGGTTGGAGTGTCCCTGGAAACACCATATATTTT
>-|TRBV12-3/TRBV12-4|many|TRBJ2-5
CASSQLGETQYF
TGTGCCAGCAGCCAACTAGGAGAGACCCAGTACTTC
>-|TRBV30|many|TRBJ2-5
CAWSIDSTKRETQYF
TGTGCCTGGAGCATAGACTCTACTAAACGGGAGACCCAGTACTTC